What follows are 8 T cell receptor beta chains derived from one specimen sequenced in a study of T cells after yellow fever vaccination. MiXCR was run by TCRdb on the 5' RACE reads, yielding one entry per CDR3 protein. This table has 300,000 to 400,000 distinct CDR3 sequences, around 3.9% appearing once. The sequences come from PBMCs, collected 5 days after the yellow fever booster vaccination. Receptors were obtained from a man aged 18 to 29 who received the YFV17D yellow fever vaccine.

The chain combines TRBV20-1 with TRBJ2-7; D is perhaps TRBD2 (5 bases). The CDR3 contains 14 residues. In germline, CDR1 is DFQATT, CDR2 SNEGSKA (reference sequence). V was pared by 3 bases and J by 5 bases, with 17 bases between. For the CDR3, the DNA is TGCAGTGCTAGGGCCAGCGGTGGGGTTGACGAGCAGTACGTC. This sequence encodes CSARASGGVDEQYV.

The genes are TRBV29-1 and TRBJ1-2; D gene ambiguous. The V gene's germline CDR1 is SQVTM and CDR2 ANQGSEA. The CDR3 consists of 12 residues. V was trimmed by 6 bases and J by 5 bases, leaving 13 bases between them. CDR3 amino acids: CSVARTGYGYTF. DNA for the CDR3: TGCAGCGTGGCGAGGACGGGGTATGGCTACACCTTC.

J is TRBJ2-3 and V is TRBV6-2 or TRBV6-3; 14 bases fit TRBD2. Unmatched junction bases numbered 13, after V lost 5 bases and J lost 6 bases. This CDR3 comprises 18 residues. Germline-derived CDR1 and CDR2 are MNHEY and SVGEGT. The CDR3 sequence: CASSRQPGLAGDPDTQYF. CDR3 in DNA: TGTGCCAGCAGTCGACAACCGGGACTAGCGGGGGACCCCGATACGCAGTATTTT.

This clonotype was counted ten times or more. The V gene is TRBV12-3 or TRBV12-4, the J gene TRBJ1-6; 7 bases match TRBD1. The CDR3 is made up of 14 amino acids. V trimming: 3 bases; J trimming: 14 bases; junction bases outside the gene matches: 10. CDR3 in DNA: TGTGCCAGCAGTTTTTCACAGGGGCTCTCCGCCCTCCACTTT. Its translation: CASSFSQGLSALHF.

The sample holds a few counts of this clonotype. The chain carries TRBV10-3 and TRBJ1-1; TRBD1 matches at 10 bases. The V segment lost 4 bases and the J segment 1 base; nucleotides outside the gene matches: 9. Per the germline V gene, CDR1 is ENHRY and CDR2 is SYGVKD. The CDR3 consists of 17 residues. CDR3 bases: TGTGCCATCAGTGCACTACTGGGACAGGGGCGGAACACTGAAGCTTTCTTT. Translated, it gives CAISALLGQGRNTEAFF.

The DNA for the CDR3 is TGTGCCAGCAGCTCGGGGGACAGGTCCTACGAGCAGTACGTC. Its protein is CASSSGDRSYEQYV. V gene TRBV7-9 combines with J gene TRBJ2-7; 8 nucleotides align to TRBD1. V shed 4 bases, J shed 1 base, and the junction held 3 bases outside the gene matches. CDR1 is SEHNR and CDR2 is FQNEAQ in the germline V gene (reference sequence). This CDR3 region has 14 residues.

The chain is built from TRBV6-5 and TRBJ2-2; D not resolved. Germline lookup yields CDR1 MNHEY and CDR2 SVGAGI. The CDR3 is made up of 14 amino acids. V was clipped by 2 bases and J by 3 bases, with 7 bases between them. CDR3 DNA: TGTGCCAGCAGTTACCTGGTCGACACCGGGGAGCTGTTTTTT. Translated, it gives CASSYLVDTGELFF.

This clonotype appeared many times. The chain carries TRBV7-3 and TRBJ1-1; no clear D gene. Germline CDR1 and CDR2: SGHTA and FQGTGA. There are 14 residues in the CDR3. Trimming left V 5 bases short and J 4 bases short, with 14 bases between. CDR3 nucleotides: TGTGCCAGCAGCCCCCCGGGTGCTGGCACTGAAGCTTTCTTT. This sequence encodes CASSPPGAGTEAFF. Full variable domain (rest looked up from reference TRBV7-3 and TRBJ1-1): GAGVSQTPSNKVTEKGKYVELRCDPISGHTALYWYRQSLGQGPEFLIYFQGTGAADDSGLPNDRFFAVRPEGSVSTLKIQRTERGDSAVYLCASSPPGAGTEAFFGQGTRLTVV.